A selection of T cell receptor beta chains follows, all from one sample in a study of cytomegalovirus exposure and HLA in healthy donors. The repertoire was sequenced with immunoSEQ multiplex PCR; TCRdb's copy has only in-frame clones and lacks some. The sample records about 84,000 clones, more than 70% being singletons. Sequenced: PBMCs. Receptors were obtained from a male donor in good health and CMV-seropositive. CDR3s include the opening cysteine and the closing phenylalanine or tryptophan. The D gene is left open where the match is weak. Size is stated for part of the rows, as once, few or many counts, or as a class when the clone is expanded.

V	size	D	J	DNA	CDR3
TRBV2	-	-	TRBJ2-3	TGTGCCAGCAGCCTTACAGATACGCAGTATTTT	CASSLTDTQYF
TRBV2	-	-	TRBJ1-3	TGTGCCAGCAGGGGGCTCTCTGGAAACACCATATATTTT	CASRGLSGNTIYF
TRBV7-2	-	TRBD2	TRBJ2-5	TGTGCCAGCAGCTTAGTTTTCGGGGGAGGGGAGACCCAGTACTTC	CASSLVFGGGETQYF
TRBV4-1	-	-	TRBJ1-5	TGCGCCAGCAGCTTACAGAGTACCTATCAGCCCCAGCATTTT	CASSLQSTYQPQHF
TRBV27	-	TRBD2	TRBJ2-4	TGTGCCAGCAGTTTTTCGGGACTAGCGGGACGACTGGCCAAAAACATTCAGTACTTC	CASSFSGLAGRLAKNIQYF
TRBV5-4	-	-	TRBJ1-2	TGTGCCAGCAGCTTGTCAACAGGAAACTATGGCTACACCTTC	CASSLSTGNYGYTF
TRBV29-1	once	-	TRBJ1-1	TGCAGCGTTAGTTTCCCAGGGCTTAACACTGAAGCTTTCTTT	CSVSFPGLNTEAFF
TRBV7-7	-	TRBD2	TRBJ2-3	TGTGCCAGCAGCCAGGGACTAGCGGGAGGTGGGGATACGCAGTATTTT	CASSQGLAGGGDTQYF
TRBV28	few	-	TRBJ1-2	TGTGCCAGCAGCCTACCCCTCCGGGGAGAAAATGGCTACACCTTC	CASSLPLRGENGYTF
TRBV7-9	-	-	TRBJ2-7	TGTGCCAGCAGCACGCCCAGGCAAAGAGCCTACGAGCAGTACTTC	CASSTPRQRAYEQYF
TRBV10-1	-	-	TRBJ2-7	TGCGCCAGCAGTAAAGCGGGTAACGCCCCGGACGAGCAGTACTTC	CASSKAGNAPDEQYF
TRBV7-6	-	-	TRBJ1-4	TGTGCCAGCAGAAAAGACATTAATGAAAAACTGTTTTTT	CASRKDINEKLFF
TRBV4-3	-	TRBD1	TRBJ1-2	TGCGCCAGCAGCCAAGCCGGGACAGGGTTCGGCTACACCTTC	CASSQAGTGFGYTF
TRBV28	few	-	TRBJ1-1	TGTGCCAGCAGTATCCGACAGTACACTGAAGCTTTCTTT	CASSIRQYTEAFF
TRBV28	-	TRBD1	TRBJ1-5	TGTGCCAGCAGCCCTCCCGGGACAGGGGCACTCTATAGCAATCAGCCCCAGCATTTT	CASSPPGTGALYSNQPQHF
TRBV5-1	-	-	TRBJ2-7	TGCGCCAGCAGCTCACAACCTGGAGCCTACGAGCAGTACTTC	CASSSQPGAYEQYF
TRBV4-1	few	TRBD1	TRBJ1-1	TGCGCCAGCAGCCCATGGGGCCAGGGGGCGGGGAACACTGAAGCTTTCTTT	CASSPWGQGAGNTEAFF
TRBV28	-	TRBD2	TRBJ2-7	TGTGCCAGCAGTCACCCTGTAGCGGGGCCGTTAAGAGGTGGATACGAGCAGTACTTC	CASSHPVAGPLRGGYEQYF
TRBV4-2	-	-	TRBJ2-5	TGTGCCAGCAGTGCTGGGACTCGCCAAGAGACCCAGTACTTC	CASSAGTRQETQYF
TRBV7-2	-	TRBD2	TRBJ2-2	TGTGCCAGCAGCTTAGATTTTGCGGGAGGGCTGAAGAACACCGGGGAGCTGTTTTTT	CASSLDFAGGLKNTGELFF
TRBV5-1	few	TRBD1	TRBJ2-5	TGCGCCAGCAGCTTGGGACAGGGGGTGAAAGAGACCCAGTACTTC	CASSLGQGVKETQYF
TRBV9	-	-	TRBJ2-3	TGTGCCAGCAGCGGCGGGCCTGGGCCGGTAGATACGCAGTATTTT	CASSGGPGPVDTQYF
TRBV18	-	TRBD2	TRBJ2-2	TGTGCCAGCTCACAGAGACTAGCGCAGAACACCGGGGAGCTGTTTTTT	CASSQRLAQNTGELFF
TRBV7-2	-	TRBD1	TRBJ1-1	TGTGCCAGCAGCTCTACTGGGACAGCTCTTGAAGCTTTCTTT	CASSSTGTALEAFF
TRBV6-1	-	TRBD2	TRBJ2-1	TGTGCCAGCAGTGAGAGAAAAGTAGCGGGATCTTTAAATGAGCAGTTCTTC	CASSERKVAGSLNEQFF
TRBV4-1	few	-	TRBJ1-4	TGCGCCAGCAGCCAAGTAAGTTCGAGCGAAAAACTGTTTTTT	CASSQVSSSEKLFF
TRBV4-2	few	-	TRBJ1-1	TGTGCCAGCAGCCAAGTTGTGCAACGGGGCACTGAAGCTTTCTTT	CASSQVVQRGTEAFF
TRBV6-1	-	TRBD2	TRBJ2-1	TGTGCCAGCACTATTGGGACTAGCGGGGGCAATGAGCAGTTCTTC	CASTIGTSGGNEQFF
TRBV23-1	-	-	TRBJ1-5	TGCGCCAGCAGTCCTTGCCACAGGGATAGACAGCCCCAGCATTTT	CASSPCHRDRQPQHF
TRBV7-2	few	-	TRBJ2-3	TGTGCCAGCAGCACCACCTACCGGACGCAGTATTTT	CASSTTYRTQYF
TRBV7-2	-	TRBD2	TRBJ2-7	TGTGCCAGCAGCCGGACTAGCGGGAGTTCCGAGCAGTACTTC	CASSRTSGSSEQYF
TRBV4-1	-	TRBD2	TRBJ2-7	TGCGCCAGCAGCCACAGTGTGCTAGCGGGAGTTTACGAGCAGTACTTC	CASSHSVLAGVYEQYF
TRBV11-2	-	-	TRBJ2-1	TGTGCCAGCAGCTTAGCGCGAGCATACAATGAGCAGTTCTTC	CASSLARAYNEQFF
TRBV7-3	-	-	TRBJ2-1	TGTGCCAGCAGCCCCTCCAGGGATAGGAATGAGCAGTTCTTC	CASSPSRDRNEQFF
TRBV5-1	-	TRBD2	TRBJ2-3	TGCGCCAGCAGCCTCCCTAGCGGGATTAGCACAGATACGCAGTATTTT	CASSLPSGISTDTQYF
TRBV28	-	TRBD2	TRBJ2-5	TGTGCCAGCAGCGGACAGCGGGAGGAACAAGAGACCCAGTACTTC	CASSGQREEQETQYF
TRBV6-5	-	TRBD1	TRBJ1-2	TGTGCCAGCAGTTCGACAGGGAGGTATGGCTACACCTTC	CASSSTGRYGYTF
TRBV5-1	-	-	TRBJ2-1	TGCGCCAGCAGCTTGGAGATACTCAATGAGCAGTTCTTC	CASSLEILNEQFF
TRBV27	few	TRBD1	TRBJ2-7	TGTGCAGCTGCCGGGACAGGGGGCTACGAGCAGTACTTC	CAAAGTGGYEQYF